Each of the 5 T cell receptor beta chains below was sequenced from the same sample in a study of control samples from healthy donors and cancer patients. Repertoires were generated with immunoSEQ multiplex PCR, while TCRdb's copy carries only in-frame clones and drops some. The repertoire consists of some 40,000 clones, with about 94% occurring once and the leading ten covering roughly a quarter. The sample was blood. The receptors here all came from a man aged 60 to 75 in good health.

The table lists this clone with a count of one. The chain is built from TRBV5-5 and TRBJ2-2, with 8 bases lining up with TRBD1. The CDR3 covers 15 residues. Losses at the gene ends were 1 base for V and 4 bases for J; bases not matched to a gene: 3. Germline lookup yields CDR1 SGHKS and CDR2 YYEKEE (reference sequence). The CDR3 spells CASSLFGTGTGELFF. CDR3 DNA: TGTGCCAGCAGCTTGTTTGGGACAGGCACCGGGGAGCTGTTTTTT.

The chain joins TRBV18 to TRBJ1-5; D might be TRBD1 (6 bases). Germline V gives CDR1 KGHSH, CDR2 LQKENI. Between the trimmed V and J ends, which lost 2 bases and 4 bases, there was a span of 9 bases. This CDR3 spans 14 amino acids. The CDR3 sequence is CASSPGGGNQPQHF. The CDR3 DNA follows: TGTGCCAGCTCACCAGGGGGCGGAAATCAGCCCCAGCATTTT.

V usage is TRBV18 and J usage is TRBJ2-7, with TRBD1 matching over 10 bases. Germline trimming cut 5 bases from V and 5 bases from J; bases unmatched to any gene: 6. CDR1 KGHSH and CDR2 LQKENI come from the germline V gene. This CDR3 spans 14 amino acids. Here the CDR3 reads CASSSDRGLDEQYF. In DNA form, the CDR3 reads TGTGCCAGCTCATCGGACAGGGGGTTGGACGAGCAGTACTTC. Based on the CDR3 plus reference TRBV18 and TRBJ2-7, the full variable domain is NAGVMQNPRHLVRRRGQEARLRCSPMKGHSHVYWYRQLPEEGLKFMVYLQKENIIDESGMPKERFSAEFPKEGPSILRIQQVVRGDSAAYFCASSSDRGLDEQYFGPGTRLTVT.

The rearrangement uses TRBV2 and TRBJ2-2, with 13 bases fitting TRBD2. Germline V gene sequence: CDR1 SNHLY, CDR2 FYNNEI. J was trimmed by 5 bases and V by 0 bases; bases with no gene match: 3. There are 17 residues in the CDR3. The CDR3 DNA is TGTGCCAGCAGTGAAGCAGGACTAGCGGGAGTGACCGGGGAGCTGTTTTTT. It translates to CASSEAGLAGVTGELFF.

The rearrangement links TRBV10-1 to TRBJ2-3; the match to TRBD2 covers 13 bases. The germline CDR1 and CDR2 sequences are WNHNN and SYGVQD (reference sequence). Losses at the gene ends were 7 bases for V and 10 bases for J; bases not matched to a gene: 5. The CDR3 covers 13 residues. CDR3 sequence: CASNPGLAGPQYF. The DNA for the CDR3 is TGCGCCAGCAACCCGGGACTAGCGGGGCCGCAGTATTTT.